This T cell receptor beta chain stems from a study of T cell responses to AZD1222 COVID-19 vaccine. Per germline, CDR1 MDHEN and CDR2 SYDVKM. The CDR3 extends over 11 amino acids. Trimming left V 6 bases short and J 10 bases short, with 10 bases between. Libraries were prepared by immunoSEQ multiplex PCR; TCRdb keeps only in-frame clonotypes and omits some of them. The sample has around 110,000 clones; roughly 87% are singletons. This TCR was sampled from an adult in good health. This material consisted of peripheral blood, taken on day 0 of AZD1222 vaccination. The chain is built from TRBV28 and TRBJ2-1, with D perhaps matching TRBD1 (5 bases). CDR3 residues: CASSPWGEQFF. The DNA for the CDR3 is TGTGCCAGCAGCCCCTGGGGCGAGCAGTTCTTC.